These 19 T cell receptor beta chains were all obtained from the same sample, sequenced in a study of post-analysis software for immune sequencing data. Whole-study results and caveats: When patients were compared with controls, 4 or 5 TRBV segments were more frequent, TRBV5-6, TRBV5-1 and TRBV20-1 among them.

Which antigens these TCRs recognize remains unknown. The library was made from cDNA and included unique molecular identifiers. TCRdb independently ran MiXCR on the PCR reads; one entry per CDR3 protein. This table holds 750,000 to 950,000 distinct CDR3 sequences, about 53% found once. The sequencing sample was made of blood. All receptors come from a girl aged 10 to 17 with multiple sclerosis.

This clonotype was seen a handful of times. The chain links TRBV7-8 to TRBJ1-2; D is perhaps TRBD1 (6 bases). The CDR3 totals 14 residues. V lost 4 bases, J lost 8 bases, and 17 bases lay in between. From germline, CDR1 is SGHVS and CDR2 FQNEAQ. The CDR3 reads CASSSVDSLGGYTF. The CDR3 DNA is TGTGCCAGCAGCTCCGTGGACAGCTTGGGCGGCTACACCTTC.

This clonotype occurred a few times. The chain joins TRBV20-1 to TRBJ2-7; D gene unclear. V was cut by 3 bases and J by 4 bases, with 10 bases left in between. The CDR3 is 12 residues long. Looked up from germline, CDR1 is DFQATT and CDR2 is SNEGSKA (reference sequence). This chain's CDR3 is CSASNSRYEQYF. DNA for the CDR3: TGCAGTGCTAGTAACAGCCGTTACGAGCAGTACTTC.

This chain uses TRBV29-1 with TRBJ1-2, with D unresolved. Trimming cost V 4 bases and J 0 bases, with 9 bases left between them. This CDR3 is built from 13 residues. Germline V CDR1 and CDR2: SQVTM, ANQGSEA. The CDR3 nucleotides read TGCAGCGTTGCCCAGCTGACTAACTATGGCTACACCTTC. Protein product: CSVAQLTNYGYTF.

CDR3: CASSLAKTGASNYGYTF. DNA for the CDR3: TGTGCCAGCAGCTTAGCGAAGACAGGGGCCTCTAACTATGGCTACACCTTC. This sequence joins TRBV7-8 and TRBJ1-2; 8 bases align to TRBD1. The CDR3 totals 17 residues. Losses at the gene ends were 0 bases for V and 0 bases for J; bases not matched to a gene: 6. Germline V gives CDR1 SGHVS, CDR2 FQNEAQ.

In this sample, this clonotype turned up once. The V call is TRBV20-1, the J call TRBJ1-4; D may be TRBD1 (5 bases). Germline assignment: CDR1 DFQATT and CDR2 SNEGSKA (reference sequence). CDR3 length equals 14 residues. The CDR3 protein is CGCNTGLTNEKLFF. CDR3 sequence (DNA): TGCGGCTGTAACACAGGATTAACTAATGAAAAACTGTTTTTT.

This clonotype was picked up one time. The J gene is TRBJ2-7, the V gene TRBV7-2; possible D gene TRBD1, 6 bases. The J call is uncertain, as TRBJ2-5 better fits the DNA end. The CDR3 spans 18 residues. The V gene's germline CDR1 is SGHTA and CDR2 FQGNSA. CDR3 in DNA: TGTGCCAGCAGTTACGCCCTGATGCCCTACAGGGTAGAAGAGACCCAGTACTTC. Protein sequence: CASSYALMPYRVEETQYF.

The chain has TRBV29-1 and TRBJ2-3, with 11 bases identical to TRBD2. CDR3 length: 18 residues. In germline, CDR1 is SQVTM, CDR2 ANQGSEA. After removal of 7 bases from V and 3 bases from J, the junction contained 18 bases not matched to a gene. CDR3 DNA sequence: TGCAGCGCCCTACCCGGGGTTAGCGGGAGGGCCCGAACAGATACGCAGTATTTT. Encoded protein: CSALPGVSGRARTDTQYF.

As regards this clonotype: The junction and the germline gene differ at one end; a read error may be behind it. V and J are TRBV6-5 and TRBJ2-7, with 7 bases lining up with TRBD1. CDR1 and CDR2 (germline): MNHEY, SVGAGI. The CDR3 is 14 residues long. The CDR3 sequence is CASRTGTDYYERYF. In DNA form, the CDR3 reads TGTGCCAGCAGAACCGGGACAGATTATTACGAGCGGTACTTC.

V is TRBV29-1 and J is TRBJ1-1, with D perhaps TRBD1 (6 bases). The CDR3 sequence is 15 residues long. In germline, CDR1 is SQVTM, CDR2 ANQGSEA. V was shortened by 3 bases and J by 5 bases, with 19 bases between the two germline ends. The DNA of the CDR3 is TGCAGCGTTGACGTTTGGGGGGGCTCTGGGACTGAAGCTTTCTTT. This sequence encodes CSVDVWGGSGTEAFF.

This clonotype was found a few times. This chain links TRBV12-3 or TRBV12-4 with TRBJ2-3; D is unclear. The CDR3 runs to 13 residues. V gave up 3 bases and J gave up 4 bases, with 8 bases separating them. The CDR3 loop is CASSFKGADTQYF. CDR3 coding DNA: TGTGCCAGCAGTTTCAAAGGCGCAGATACGCAGTATTTT.

Only a few counts were recorded for this clonotype. This rearrangement joins TRBV5-1 to TRBJ2-1, with no clear D. The CDR3 has 16 residues. Germline V lookup: CDR1 SGHRS, CDR2 YFSETQ. Trimming pared 0 bases from V and 0 bases from J, leaving 10 bases between. The CDR3 region has the DNA TGCGCCAGCAGCTTGGGTTTAATTAGCTCCTACAATGAGCAGTTCTTC. As protein: CASSLGLISSYNEQFF.

This chain uses TRBV5-5 with TRBJ2-4; D is undetermined. Gene TRBJ2-5 matches the end of the DNA better, so the J call may be wrong. The V gene's germline CDR1 is SGHKS and CDR2 YYEKEE (reference sequence). This CDR3 spans 14 amino acids. CDR3 in DNA: TGTGCCAGCAGTCCCGTCCAGGCGGAGGAGACCCAGTACTTC. This gives the protein CASSPVQAEETQYF.

This sequence joins TRBV29-1 and TRBJ2-5, with D possibly matching TRBD2 (5 bases). Per the germline V gene, CDR1 is SQVTM and CDR2 is ANQGSEA. V was clipped by 5 bases and J by 5 bases, with 15 bases between them. This CDR3 is built from 13 residues. Here the CDR3 DNA reads TGCAGCGTTATACAGAGGGTAGGGGAGACCCAGTACTTC. Protein sequence: CSVIQRVGETQYF.

The chain combines TRBV15 with TRBJ1-2; no definite D call. CDR1 is LNHNV, CDR2 YYDKDF, per germline (reference sequence). The V end was cut by 0 bases, the J end by 8 bases, with 7 bases between. This CDR3 spans 12 amino acids. The CDR3 loop reads CATSRDLSGYTF. CDR3 DNA: TGTGCCACCAGCAGAGATTTATCGGGCTACACCTTC.

The gene calls are TRBV4-1 and TRBJ1-2; D may be TRBD1 (6 bases). V lost 4 bases and J lost 7, with 31 bases in between. This CDR3 is 19 amino acids long. Germline V gene lookup returns CDR1 MGHRA and CDR2 YSYEKL. This CDR3 is CASSPRVMGRGAGTGGYTF. The CDR3 bases are TGCGCCAGCAGCCCTCGAGTTATGGGACGGGGGGCAGGTACAGGTGGCTACACCTTC.

Comments on this clonotype: At one of its ends the junction is not consistent with the germline gene, which may arise from a read error. The chain recombines TRBV5-1 with TRBJ2-7; maybe TRBD1 (6 bases). The CDR3 loop spans 16 amino acids. Germline V gene data show CDR1 as SGHRS and CDR2 as YFSETQ. Here the CDR3 reads CASSLAWTESSYEQHF. The CDR3 DNA follows: TGCGCCAGCAGCTTGGCCTGGACAGAGAGCTCCTACGAGCAGCACTTC.

The V call is TRBV4-1, the J call TRBJ2-3; 8 bases match TRBD2. CDR1 and CDR2 (germline): MGHRA, YSYEKL. The CDR3 runs 16 residues. Germline trimming cut 0 bases from V and 2 bases from J; bases unmatched to any gene: 4. DNA of the CDR3: TGCGCCAGCAGCCAAGAACGAGCGGGAGACACAGATACGCAGTATTTT. This gives the protein CASSQERAGDTDTQYF.

The table lists this clonotype with a few counts. The V call is TRBV20-1, the J call TRBJ2-7; possibly TRBD2 for D (6 bases). Trimming shortened V by 6 bases and J by 2 bases, and 26 bases separated the two germline ends. The CDR3 sequence is 17 residues long. Germline V gene sequence: CDR1 DFQATT, CDR2 SNEGSKA (reference sequence). For the CDR3, the DNA is TGCAGTGCGCCCCGAGGGGATACGGCAGGGAGGACCTACGAGCAGTACTTC. It specifies CSAPRGDTAGRTYEQYF.

This clonotype has just one count. This chain joins TRBV12-5 and TRBJ1-1, with 8 bases aligning to TRBD1. The CDR3 sequence is 14 residues long. V gave up 1 base and J gave up 5 bases; unmatched junction bases: 3. Germline V gene data show CDR1 as LGHNT and CDR2 as FRNRAP. In DNA form, the CDR3 reads TGTGCTAGTGGTTTGGGACAGGGGAAGACTGAAGCTTTCTTT. Protein: CASGLGQGKTEAFF.